A single sample is the source of the 14 T cell receptor beta chains below, sequenced in a study of cytomegalovirus exposure and HLA in healthy donors. The PCR contained 60 Vbeta and 13 Jbeta primers. The protocol was immunoSEQ multiplex PCR, while the TCRdb copy is restricted to in-frame clones and leaves out a portion. Here the sample spans over 100,000 clones, 82% being singletons. The sequencing sample was made of PBMCs. These receptors were collected from a woman in her forties or fifties in good health and CMV-seropositive.

V is TRBV6-1 and J is TRBJ2-3; TRBD1 might be the D (5 bases). CDR3 length: 14 amino acids. Germline V CDR1 and CDR2: MNHNS, SASEGT. The ends were cut back, 4 bases at V and 2 bases at J, with 10 bases in the middle. The CDR3 is CASSVRGDTDTQYF. As DNA, the CDR3 is TGTGCCAGCAGTGTAAGGGGTGACACAGATACGCAGTATTTT.

The chain is built from TRBV19 and TRBJ2-1; 9 positions agree with TRBD1. The CDR3 length is 13 residues. Trimming took 7 bases from V and 7 from J; bases not matched to a gene: 5. Germline CDR1 and CDR2: LNHDA and SQIVND (reference sequence). CDR3 in DNA: TGTGCCAGTACCGGGACAGGGTGGAATGAGCAGTTCTTC. Translation: CASTGTGWNEQFF.

Only a few counts were recorded for this clone. The V gene is TRBV5-1, the J gene TRBJ2-2, with D maybe TRBD1 (8 bases). The germline V gene encodes CDR1 SGHRS and CDR2 YFSETQ. V was pared by 4 bases and J by 5 bases, with 12 bases between. The CDR3 spans 14 residues. The CDR3 DNA sequence: TGCGCCAGCAGCCAACAGGGGGGGACCGGGGAGCTGTTTTTT. This encodes CASSQQGGTGELFF.

The chain employs TRBV19 and TRBJ1-5, with TRBD1 matching over 9 bases. Per the germline V gene, CDR1 is LNHDA and CDR2 is SQIVND (reference sequence). The CDR3 spans 16 residues. The ends lost 5 bases at V and 0 bases at J; junction bases unmatched: 5. The CDR3 spells CASSSTGGNSNQPQHF. CDR3 nucleotide sequence: TGTGCCAGTAGTTCCACAGGGGGCAATAGCAATCAGCCCCAGCATTTT.

The J gene is TRBJ1-2, the V gene TRBV28; no clear D gene. This CDR3 has 12 amino acids. Germline V gene sequence: CDR1 MDHEN, CDR2 SYDVKM. Trimming removed 4 bases from V and 5 bases from J, with 8 bases in between. DNA of the CDR3: TGTGCCAGCAGTTCCCCTACGTATGGCTACACCTTC. This gives the protein CASSSPTYGYTF.

The chain combines TRBV11-2 with TRBJ1-1; D is uncertain. This CDR3 comprises 14 residues. The germline V and J ends were trimmed by 0 bases and 7 bases, with 12 bases remaining between them. From germline, CDR1 is SGHAT and CDR2 FQNNGV. CDR3 residues: CASSLDPYSIEAFF. The CDR3, as DNA: TGTGCCAGCAGCTTAGATCCGTACAGTATTGAAGCTTTCTTT.

The V and J genes are TRBV5-6 and TRBJ1-2, with TRBD1 matching 7 bases. The CDR3 is 14 amino acids. Trimming removed 1 base from V and 2 bases from J; junction bases left unmatched: 2. From germline, CDR1 is SGHDT and CDR2 YYEEEE. The CDR3 loop reads CASSLMTGNYGYTF. CDR3 DNA: TGTGCCAGCAGCTTGATGACAGGGAACTATGGCTACACCTTC. Based on the CDR3 plus reference TRBV5-6 and TRBJ1-2, the full variable domain is DAGVTQSPTHLIKTRGQQVTLRCSPKSGHDTVSWYQQALGQGPQFIFQYYEEEERQRGNFPDRFSGHQFPNYSSELNVNALLLGDSALYLCASSLMTGNYGYTFGSGTRLTVV.

V and J are TRBV25-1 and TRBJ1-1; 10 bases agree with TRBD1. The germline V gene encodes CDR1 MGHDK and CDR2 SYGVNS. The CDR3 is 16 amino acids. The ends lost 5 bases at V and 10 bases at J; junction bases unmatched: 16. The CDR3 loop is CASSPHRPGQGDRAFF. CDR3 nucleotide sequence: TGTGCCAGCAGTCCCCATAGGCCAGGACAGGGGGATAGAGCTTTCTTT.

CDR3 amino acids: CASSQTGEKGQPQHF. CDR3 in DNA: TGTGCCAGCAGTCAAACAGGGGAAAAGGGACAGCCCCAGCATTTT. The rearrangement joins TRBV28 to TRBJ1-5; 7 bases agree with TRBD1. This CDR3 is built from 15 residues. Germline CDR1 MDHEN, CDR2 SYDVKM. Germline trimming cut 5 bases from V and 7 bases from J; bases unmatched to any gene: 11.

This clone was detected only a few times. The J gene is TRBJ1-5, the V gene TRBV28; D may be TRBD1 (6 bases). The CDR3 loop spans 15 amino acids. With 6 bases removed from V and 3 bases from J, the gap between germline ends came to 15 bases. Germline V gives CDR1 MDHEN, CDR2 SYDVKM. CDR3 DNA sequence: TGTGCCAGCAGCCTCGGGACACCCTCCAATCAGCCCCAGCATTTT. This translates into CASSLGTPSNQPQHF.

The CDR3 sequence is CASSPRGDPLNEQFF. The CDR3 DNA sequence: TGTGCCAGCAGCCCCCGGGGGGATCCCCTTAATGAGCAGTTCTTC. The genes are TRBV7-9 and TRBJ2-1, with 7 bases lining up with TRBD2. The germline CDR1 and CDR2 sequences are SEHNR and FQNEAQ (reference sequence). J was trimmed by 7 bases and V by 5 bases; bases with no gene match: 11. The CDR3 is 15 amino acids.

The rearrangement uses TRBV5-5 and TRBJ1-3, with D unclear. This CDR3 is built from 13 residues. Germline assignment: CDR1 SGHKS and CDR2 YYEKEE (reference sequence). Between the trimmed V and J ends, which lost 0 bases and 9 bases, there was a span of 10 bases. CDR3 sequence: CASSLGWETTIYF. CDR3 nucleotides: TGTGCCAGCAGCTTGGGATGGGAGACCACCATATATTTT.

In its sample, this clone was seen a few times. The chain combines TRBV5-6 with TRBJ2-7; 7 positions match TRBD2. CDR1 and CDR2 from the germline V gene are SGHDT and YYEEEE. V lost 4 bases to trimming and J lost 0 bases; unmatched junction nucleotides: 4. CDR3 size: 14 residues. CDR3 protein: CASSVGGTSYEQYF. CDR3 DNA sequence: TGTGCCAGCAGCGTCGGGGGGACCTCCTACGAGCAGTACTTC.

V is TRBV7-9 and J is TRBJ1-2; possible D gene TRBD1, 5 bases. Germline V gene lookup returns CDR1 SEHNR and CDR2 FQNEAQ (reference sequence). V was clipped by 10 bases and J by 0 bases, with 24 bases between them. The CDR3 spans 17 residues. The CDR3 sequence is CANEDNQGTISNYGYTF. CDR3 in DNA: TGTGCCAACGAAGACAATCAGGGAACCATATCTAACTATGGCTACACCTTC.